This entry lists 7 T cell receptor beta chains sequenced from one sample in a study of T cell changes during pregnancy in multiple sclerosis. Some clones are missing from TCRdb's copy, which holds only in-frame ones; the method was immunoSEQ multiplex PCR. The sample comprises about 80,000 clones, 90% to 95% of which are singletons, and more than 1.4% rests with the top ten. Specimen: peripheral blood, collected before pregnancy. The receptors stem from a female donor with multiple sclerosis, enrolled in a pregnancy study.

The V call is TRBV4-1, the J call TRBJ2-3, with 7 bases fitting TRBD1. In germline, CDR1 is MGHRA, CDR2 YSYEKL. The CDR3 totals 17 residues. J was trimmed by 6 bases and V by 0 bases; bases with no gene match: 12. In DNA form, the CDR3 reads TGCGCCAGCAGCCAAGATGAGACAGGGTCGCCTATCGATACGCAGTATTTT. Translation: CASSQDETGSPIDTQYF.

This clone was recorded once. The chain uses TRBV4-2 and TRBJ1-2; 7 nucleotides align to TRBD1. The CDR3 length is 17 residues. The V gene end was trimmed by 2 bases and the J gene end by 2 bases; junction bases not matched to a gene: 11. From germline, CDR1 is LGHNA and CDR2 YNFKEQ. CDR3 sequence (DNA): TGTGCCAGCAGCCAATCTAGGACAGGCTGGTCAAACTATGGCTACACCTTC. It specifies CASSQSRTGWSNYGYTF.

This clone was observed a single time. This chain joins TRBV27 and TRBJ2-7; TRBD2 is a possible D gene (7 bases). The CDR3 covers 14 residues. V was pared by 10 bases and J by 3 bases, with 19 bases between. Looked up from germline, CDR1 is MNHEY and CDR2 is SMNVEV (reference sequence). This CDR3 reads CATRGAHLVYEQYF. The CDR3 DNA reads as TGTGCCACACGGGGGGCACACCTTGTCTACGAGCAGTACTTC.

The chain carries TRBV5-1 and TRBJ1-6, with 9 bases fitting TRBD1. The V gene end was trimmed by 3 bases and the J gene end by 14 bases; junction bases not matched to a gene: 15. The CDR3 runs to 16 residues. CDR1 SGHRS and CDR2 YFSETQ come from the germline V gene. This chain's CDR3 is CASSSNLRDRDDTLHF. The CDR3 bases are TGCGCCAGCAGCTCCAACCTCCGGGACAGGGATGATACCCTCCACTTT. Full variable domain (missing parts from reference TRBV5-1 and TRBJ1-6): KAGVTQTPRYLIKTRGQQVTLSCSPISGHRSVSWYQQTPGQGLQFLFEYFSETQRNKGNFPGRFSGRQFSNSRSEMNVSTLELGDSALYLCASSSNLRDRDDTLHFGNGTRLTVT.

The gene calls are TRBV7-6 and TRBJ2-1, with 13 bases matching TRBD2. The V gene's germline CDR1 is SGHVS and CDR2 FNYEAQ. Trimming removed 4 bases from V and 4 bases from J; junction bases left unmatched: 10. The CDR3 extends over 18 amino acids. In DNA, the CDR3 is TGTGCCAGCAGCTGGGGGACTAGCGGGATGGGAGGTTACAATGAGCAGTTCTTC. This gives the protein CASSWGTSGMGGYNEQFF.

The chain uses TRBV13 and TRBJ1-6, with 9 positions matching TRBD1. The germline V gene encodes CDR1 PRHDT and CDR2 FYEKMQ (reference sequence). Unmatched junction bases numbered 8, after V lost 5 bases and J lost 6 bases. This CDR3 is built from 16 residues. The CDR3 DNA sequence: TGTGCCAGCAGCCTCTCCGGGACAGGGCTTAATTCACCCCTCCACTTT. Translating it yields CASSLSGTGLNSPLHF. The full variable domain, rest sourced from reference TRBV13 and TRBJ1-6, is AAGVIQSPRHLIKEKRETATLKCYPIPRHDTVYWYQQGPGQDPQFLISFYEKMQSDKGSIPDRFSAQQFSDYHSELNMSSLELGDSALYFCASSLSGTGLNSPLHFGNGTRLTVT.

The chain has TRBV9 and TRBJ2-2; 7 bases are a match to TRBD2. The CDR3 is made up of 16 amino acids. With 3 bases clipped from V and 0 bases from J, the junction kept 5 bases outside the gene matches. Looked up from germline, CDR1 is SGDLS and CDR2 is YYNGEE. This CDR3 reads CASSGTGTTNTGELFF. DNA for the CDR3: TGTGCCAGCAGCGGGACCGGGACTACGAACACCGGGGAGCTGTTTTTT.